This entry lists 32 T cell receptor beta chains sequenced from one sample in a study of blood T cells in healthy people across ages. Through a sample-barcoded 5' primer and a J-beta primer mix, a second PCR was run for roughly 7 to 12 cycles. MiXCR, applied by TCRdb to the 5' RACE reads, yields one record per CDR3 protein. Of 1.5 million to 1.8 million distinct CDR3 sequences in the sample, approximately 42% were seen once. Specimen: blood. These receptors came from a woman aged 18-29 years in good health.

The rearrangement uses TRBV6-6 and TRBJ2-5; no reliable D call. This CDR3 comprises 12 residues. The V end lost 7 bases, the J end lost 2 bases, and 8 bases lay between the germline ends. Germline V gene lookup returns CDR1 MNHNY and CDR2 SVGAGI (reference sequence). The CDR3 is CASKAPQETQYF. The CDR3 coding sequence is TGTGCCAGCAAGGCCCCACAAGAGACCCAGTACTTC.

This clonotype has more than one count but fewer than ten. The chain is built from TRBV7-2 and TRBJ2-1; 8 nucleotides line up with TRBD2. The CDR3 runs 16 residues. V lost 0 bases, J lost 4 bases, and 5 bases stayed unmatched. Germline V gene data show CDR1 as SGHTA and CDR2 as FQGNSA. DNA for the CDR3: TGTGCCAGCAGCTTAGCAGGCGCGGGGGGTTACAATGAGCAGTTCTTC. Its protein product is CASSLAGAGGYNEQFF.

The rearrangement uses TRBV20-1 and TRBJ2-7; 9 bases map to TRBD2. This CDR3 region has 14 residues. Germline V CDR1 and CDR2: DFQATT, SNEGSKA (reference sequence). V shed 3 bases, J shed 0 bases, and the junction held 3 bases outside the gene matches. CDR3 sequence: CSARKTSGSYEQYF. In DNA form, the CDR3 reads TGCAGTGCTAGGAAGACTAGCGGCTCCTACGAGCAGTACTTC.

V is TRBV6-5 and J is TRBJ2-1; tentatively, D is TRBD2 (6 bases). Germline V CDR1 and CDR2: MNHEY, SVGAGI. The ends were cut back, 0 bases at V and 7 bases at J, with 13 bases in the middle. This CDR3 spans 15 amino acids. The CDR3 loop reads CASSYSAGLPNEQFF. CDR3 in DNA: TGTGCCAGCAGTTACTCTGCGGGACTCCCGAATGAGCAGTTCTTC.

The CDR3, as DNA: TGTGCCAGCAGTAGAAGGGACGGCCCCTGCGAGCAGTACTTC. Amino acids: CASSRRDGPCEQYF. The chain uses TRBV6-5 and TRBJ2-5; D may match TRBD1 or TRBD2 (5 bases each). The DNA end is a closer match to TRBJ2-7, so the J assignment may be wrong. Germline V gene data show CDR1 as MNHEY and CDR2 as SVGAGI. The CDR3 consists of 14 residues.

The chain employs TRBV27 and TRBJ1-2; D is possibly TRBD1 (5 bases). Looked up from germline, CDR1 is MNHEY and CDR2 is SMNVEV (reference sequence). CDR3 length: 13 amino acids. Trimming took 6 bases from V and 3 from J, leaving 11 bases between them. The CDR3: CASRSGMYYGYTF. CDR3 DNA sequence: TGTGCCAGCAGGTCAGGGATGTACTATGGCTACACCTTC.

Only a few counts were recorded for this clonotype. The V call is TRBV12-5, the J call TRBJ2-6; no reliable D call. The CDR3 is 14 residues long. The germline V gene has CDR1 LGHNT and CDR2 FRNRAP. V was clipped by 1 base and J by 2 bases, with 3 bases between them. This chain's CDR3 is CASGLGTGANVLTF. The CDR3 nucleotides read TGTGCTAGTGGTTTGGGTACTGGGGCCAACGTCCTGACTTTC.

The J gene is TRBJ1-2, the V gene TRBV6-5; 7 nucleotides agree with TRBD1. V lost 1 base, J lost 0 bases, and 11 bases stayed unmatched. This CDR3 contains 18 residues. From germline, CDR1 is MNHEY and CDR2 SVGAGI. CDR3 protein: CASSYFINPGQTNYGYTF. CDR3 coding DNA: TGTGCCAGCAGTTACTTCATAAATCCGGGACAGACTAACTATGGCTACACCTTC.

The genes are TRBV12-3 or TRBV12-4 and TRBJ2-3, with TRBD2 matching 8 bases. Trimming at V came to 1 base and at J to 5 bases, leaving 8 bases not matched to a gene. This CDR3 region has 16 residues. The CDR3 DNA sequence: TGTGCCAGCAGTTTAGGTCGAAGCGGGAGAGAAGATACGCAGTATTTT. Amino acid sequence: CASSLGRSGREDTQYF.

The CDR3 nucleotides are TGTGCCAGTTTCCGGGACAGGGGGTCTCACGAGCAGTACTTC. Translation gives CASFRDRGSHEQYF. The chain links TRBV7-9 to TRBJ2-7; TRBD1 matches 11 bases. This CDR3 spans 14 amino acids. V shed 9 bases, J shed 5 bases, and the junction held 9 bases outside the gene matches. Germline loops: CDR1 SEHNR, CDR2 FQNEAQ (reference sequence).

V gene TRBV5-1 combines with J gene TRBJ2-2; the match to TRBD1 covers 8 bases. V shed 3 bases and J 4 bases; nucleotides not matched to a gene: 5. The CDR3 extends over 15 amino acids. Per germline, CDR1 SGHRS and CDR2 YFSETQ. CDR3 nucleotides: TGCGCCAGCAGCTCCAGGGGGCCCCTCACCGGGGAGCTGTTTTTT. Its translation is CASSSRGPLTGELFF.

V and J are TRBV4-3 and TRBJ1-5, with a possible D match to TRBD1 (5 bases). Germline CDR1 is LGHNA and CDR2 is YSLEER. This CDR3 contains 15 residues. V was pared by 1 base and J by 7 bases, with 14 bases between. The CDR3 DNA reads as TGCGCCAGCAGCCAAGCCTGGGGGGGAGGGCAGCCCCAGCATTTT. Protein sequence: CASSQAWGGGQPQHF.

V gene TRBV28 combines with J gene TRBJ2-4, with TRBD2 identical over 9 bases. J gave up 13 bases and V 1 base, and 8 bases lay outside the gene matches. Germline V lookup: CDR1 MDHEN, CDR2 SYDVKM. This CDR3 spans 14 amino acids. The DNA of the CDR3 is TGTGCCAGCAGTTTATCTAGCGGGGAGTCCAAGCAGTACTTC. Encoded protein: CASSLSSGESKQYF.

This chain connects TRBV11-2 to TRBJ2-3; D may be TRBD1 (6 bases). Trimming stripped 5 bases from V and 4 bases from J, with 25 bases between. Per the germline V gene, CDR1 is SGHAT and CDR2 is FQNNGV. This CDR3 comprises 18 residues. The CDR3 coding sequence is TGTGCCAGCAGCCCGCCCCCCGGGACACCAAATCCCGCAGATACGCAGTATTTT. It specifies CASSPPPGTPNPADTQYF.

V usage is TRBV20-1 and J usage is TRBJ2-4; a weak D match, TRBD2 (5 bases). Trimming stripped 3 bases from V and 3 bases from J, with 9 bases between. Germline V gives CDR1 DFQATT, CDR2 SNEGSKA (reference sequence). The CDR3 spans 13 residues. The CDR3 protein is CSARREVKNIQYF. The CDR3 region has the DNA TGCAGTGCTAGGAGGGAAGTCAAAAACATTCAGTACTTC.

The table lists this clonotype with a few counts. V gene TRBV7-9 combines with J gene TRBJ1-4; the D gene is possibly TRBD1 (5 bases). Germline loops: CDR1 SEHNR, CDR2 FQNEAQ (reference sequence). This CDR3 comprises 11 residues. The ends were cut back, 5 bases at V and 11 bases at J, with 9 bases in the middle. CDR3 residues: CASSATEKLFF. CDR3 bases: TGTGCCAGCAGCGCGACAGAGAAACTGTTTTTT.

The chain employs TRBV20-1 and TRBJ2-1; D may match TRBD1 or TRBD2 (5 bases each). The CDR3 is made up of 11 amino acids. Trimming removed 6 bases at V and 8 bases at J, with 11 bases between. Germline-derived CDR1 and CDR2 are DFQATT and SNEGSKA (reference sequence). This CDR3 is CSAARGHEQFF. The CDR3 DNA sequence: TGCAGTGCCGCGAGGGGTCATGAGCAGTTCTTC.

V is TRBV5-1 and J is TRBJ2-6; D might be TRBD2 (6 bases). V lost 0 bases and J lost 2, with 18 bases in between. Germline CDR1 is SGHRS and CDR2 is YFSETQ. The CDR3 covers 19 residues. CDR3 in amino acids: CASSLVRGGLSAGANVLTF. CDR3 nucleotides: TGCGCCAGCAGCTTGGTTCGTGGAGGGTTGTCAGCTGGGGCCAACGTCCTGACTTTC.

The chain is built from TRBV6-5 and TRBJ2-7; 12 nucleotides agree with TRBD2. Trimming cost V 2 bases and J 0 bases; bases outside gene matches: 5. From germline, CDR1 is MNHEY and CDR2 SVGAGI. The CDR3 runs 17 residues. For the CDR3, the DNA is TGTGCCAGCAGTTACCGGACTAGCGGGACGAGCTCCTACGAGCAGTACTTC. Its protein is CASSYRTSGTSSYEQYF.

This chain links TRBV20-1 with TRBJ2-4; the match to TRBD2 covers 7 bases. J was trimmed by 0 bases and V by 6 bases; bases with no gene match: 8. The germline V gene has CDR1 DFQATT and CDR2 SNEGSKA (reference sequence). The CDR3 is 15 amino acids. The CDR3 DNA reads TGCAGTGCAGACGCGGGGGAGCTAGCCAAAAACATTCAGTACTTC. It specifies CSADAGELAKNIQYF.

CDR3 bases: TGTGCCAGCAGTTACCTCAACGGCTATCAGCCCCAGCATTTT. This sequence encodes CASSYLNGYQPQHF. The chain joins TRBV6-2 or TRBV6-3 to TRBJ1-5; no clear D gene. Germline CDR1 and CDR2: MNHEY and SVGEGT. The V gene lost 2 bases and the J gene lost 5 bases, with 10 bases spanning the gap. CDR3 length equals 14 residues.

This clonotype turned up a few times. The rearrangement joins TRBV5-4 to TRBJ2-3, with 8 bases fitting TRBD1. Germline CDR1 is SGHNT and CDR2 is YYREEE (reference sequence). This CDR3 contains 14 residues. The V gene end was trimmed by 3 bases and the J gene end by 4 bases; junction bases not matched to a gene: 4. The CDR3 region has the DNA TGTGCCAGCAGCTGGACAGGGCTCCCAGATACGCAGTATTTT. This encodes CASSWTGLPDTQYF.

The CDR3 bases are TGTGCCAGCAGCGAGACTGCCGGGGAGCTGTTTTTT. As protein: CASSETAGELFF. The rearrangement joins TRBV9 to TRBJ2-2; D not resolved. V gave up 3 bases and J gave up 6 bases, with 6 bases separating them. The CDR3 loop spans 12 amino acids. Germline CDR1 and CDR2: SGDLS and YYNGEE.

This rearrangement joins TRBV18 to TRBJ1-5; no clear D gene. Germline lookup yields CDR1 KGHSH and CDR2 LQKENI. The V end was cut by 3 bases, the J end by 5 bases, with 17 bases between. This CDR3 comprises 16 residues. CDR3 region: CASSPAIGPSYQPQHF. The DNA for the CDR3 is TGTGCCAGCTCACCGGCCATCGGGCCTAGTTATCAGCCCCAGCATTTT.

The gene calls are TRBV18 and TRBJ1-5, with D perhaps matching TRBD1 (5 bases). The CDR3 sequence is 16 residues long. Germline V CDR1 and CDR2: KGHSH, LQKENI. Trimming removed 0 bases at V and 7 bases at J, with 16 bases between. The CDR3 DNA sequence: TGTGCCAGCTCACCACCGGGCGGGGCGGTAAACCAGCCCCAGCATTTT. This translates into CASSPPGGAVNQPQHF.

The rearrangement uses TRBV6-2 or TRBV6-3 and TRBJ1-1, with D possibly being TRBD1 (5 bases). The ends were cut back, 6 bases at V and 4 bases at J, with 18 bases in the middle. The length of the CDR3 is 15 residues. CDR1 is MNHEY and CDR2 is SVGEGT in the germline V gene. The DNA of the CDR3 is TGTGCCAGCAGCCCCAACAGACAGCGACTCACTGAAGCTTTCTTT. As protein: CASSPNRQRLTEAFF.

The rearrangement joins TRBV12-3 or TRBV12-4 to TRBJ2-7; 13 bases are shared with TRBD2. The CDR3 is 16 amino acids. The V and J ends lost 4 bases and 6 bases, in that order; junction bases with no gene match: 9. The CDR3 region is CASSSPGLAGEGEQYF. The CDR3 DNA sequence: TGTGCCAGCAGTTCCCCCGGACTAGCGGGAGAAGGCGAGCAGTACTTC.

The genes are TRBV7-3 and TRBJ2-1; the D gene is possibly TRBD2 (5 bases). Germline V gene data show CDR1 as SGHTA and CDR2 as FQGTGA. The CDR3 runs to 15 residues. Trimming shortened V by 2 bases and J by 7 bases, and 15 bases separated the two germline ends. Here the CDR3 DNA reads TGTGCCAGCAGCTTAGCGGGCCCCCGAAGGAATGAGCAGTTCTTC. Amino acids: CASSLAGPRRNEQFF.

The rearrangement uses TRBV7-2 and TRBJ2-4; TRBD2 might be the D (5 bases). Trimming pared 0 bases from V and 13 bases from J, leaving 16 bases between. The CDR3 length is 14 residues. The germline gives CDR1 SGHTA, CDR2 FQGNSA. The CDR3 reads CASSLATGYNEQYF. The CDR3 nucleotides read TGTGCCAGCAGCTTAGCCACGGGGTACAATGAGCAGTACTTC.

With respect to this clonotype: At one end, the junction sequence differs from germline, possibly due to a read error. The genes are TRBV4-1 and TRBJ2-3; D is undetermined. Germline V gene lookup returns CDR1 MGHRA and CDR2 YSYEKL. This CDR3 spans 15 amino acids. The CDR3: CASSQVNSFTDTRYF. CDR3 nucleotide sequence: TGCGCCAGCAGCCAAGTGAACAGTTTCACAGATACGCGGTATTTT.

The V gene is TRBV20-1, the J gene TRBJ2-7; D is perhaps TRBD2 (5 bases). This CDR3 has 13 amino acids. V dropped 1 base and J dropped 2 bases, with 9 bases sitting between them. Germline values: CDR1 DFQATT, CDR2 SNEGSKA (reference sequence). The CDR3 sequence: CSARGREPYEQYF. For the CDR3, the DNA is TGCAGTGCTAGAGGACGGGAACCCTACGAGCAGTACTTC.

The rearrangement uses TRBV7-2 and TRBJ2-7; possibly TRBD2 for D (6 bases). This CDR3 has 16 amino acids. The germline CDR1 and CDR2 sequences are SGHTA and FQGNSA. V shed 0 bases and J shed 3 bases, with 15 bases lying between them. CDR3 in DNA: TGTGCCAGCAGCTTAGCGGTCGGGAGAACCATCTACGAGCAGTACTTC. This gives the protein CASSLAVGRTIYEQYF. The whole variable domain, remainder taken from reference TRBV7-2 and TRBJ2-7, is GAGVSQSPSNKVTEKGKDVELRCDPISGHTALYWYRQSLGQGLEFLIYFQGNSAPDKSGLPSDRFSAERTGGSVSTLTIQRTQQEDSAVYLCASSLAVGRTIYEQYFGPGTRLTVT.